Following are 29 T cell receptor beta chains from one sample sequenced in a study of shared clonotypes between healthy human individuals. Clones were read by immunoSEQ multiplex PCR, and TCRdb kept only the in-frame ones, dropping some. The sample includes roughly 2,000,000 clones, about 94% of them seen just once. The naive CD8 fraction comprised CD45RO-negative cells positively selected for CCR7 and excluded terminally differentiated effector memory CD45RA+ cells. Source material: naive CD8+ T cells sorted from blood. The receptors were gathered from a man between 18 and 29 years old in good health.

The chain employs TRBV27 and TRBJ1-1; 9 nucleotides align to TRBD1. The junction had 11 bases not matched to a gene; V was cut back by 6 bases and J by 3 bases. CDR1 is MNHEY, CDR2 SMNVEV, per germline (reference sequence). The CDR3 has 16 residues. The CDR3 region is CASRDTGGWSYTEAFF. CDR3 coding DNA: TGTGCCAGCAGGGATACAGGGGGCTGGAGCTACACTGAAGCTTTCTTT.

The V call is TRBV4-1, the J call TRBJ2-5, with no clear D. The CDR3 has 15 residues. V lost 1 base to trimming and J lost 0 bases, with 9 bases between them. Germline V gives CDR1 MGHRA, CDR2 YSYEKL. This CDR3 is CASSQAQLHQETQYF. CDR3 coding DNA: TGCGCCAGCAGCCAAGCCCAACTACACCAAGAGACCCAGTACTTC.

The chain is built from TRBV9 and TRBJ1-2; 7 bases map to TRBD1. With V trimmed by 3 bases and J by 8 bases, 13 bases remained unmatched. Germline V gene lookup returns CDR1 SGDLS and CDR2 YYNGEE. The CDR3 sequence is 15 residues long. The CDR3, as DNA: TGTGCCAGCAGCGCTACTACAGGGGACCTACGGGGCTACACCTTC. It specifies CASSATTGDLRGYTF.

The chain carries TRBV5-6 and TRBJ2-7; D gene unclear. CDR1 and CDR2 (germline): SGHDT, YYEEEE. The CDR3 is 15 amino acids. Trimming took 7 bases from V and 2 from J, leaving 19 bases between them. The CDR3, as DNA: TGTGCCAGCTTTTCACAGACCGATAATCCCTACGAGCAGTACTTC. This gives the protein CASFSQTDNPYEQYF.

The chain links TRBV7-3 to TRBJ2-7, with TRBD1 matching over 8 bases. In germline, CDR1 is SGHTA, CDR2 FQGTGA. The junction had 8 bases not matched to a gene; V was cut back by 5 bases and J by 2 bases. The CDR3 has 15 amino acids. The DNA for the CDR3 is TGTGCCAGCAGCCTGGGGACAGGCTCTGCCTACGAGCAGTACTTC. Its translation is CASSLGTGSAYEQYF.

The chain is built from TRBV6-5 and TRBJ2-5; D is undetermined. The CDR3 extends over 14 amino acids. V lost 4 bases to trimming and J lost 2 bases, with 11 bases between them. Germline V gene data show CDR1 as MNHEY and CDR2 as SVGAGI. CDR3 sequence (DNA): TGTGCCAGCAGTTCTTTAGGACCGCAAGAGACCCAGTACTTC. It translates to CASSSLGPQETQYF.

This chain's CDR3 is CASNGGLAVNTGELFF. As DNA, the CDR3 is TGTGCCAGCAATGGCGGACTAGCGGTCAACACCGGGGAGCTGTTTTTT. The chain combines TRBV11-3 with TRBJ2-2, with 10 bases lining up with TRBD2. CDR3 size: 16 residues. V lost 7 bases, J lost 2 bases, and 7 bases stayed unmatched. Germline V gene sequence: CDR1 SGHNT, CDR2 YENEEA.

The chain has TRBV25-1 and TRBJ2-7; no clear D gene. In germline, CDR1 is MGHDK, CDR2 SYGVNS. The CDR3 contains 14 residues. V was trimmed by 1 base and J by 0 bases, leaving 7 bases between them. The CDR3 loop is CASSELESSYEQYF. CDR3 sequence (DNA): TGTGCCAGCAGTGAATTAGAGAGCTCCTACGAGCAGTACTTC.

CDR3 residues: CASSNSGSPGNEQFF. For the CDR3, the DNA is TGTGCCAGCAGCAATAGCGGGAGTCCAGGGAATGAGCAGTTCTTC. The chain combines TRBV9 with TRBJ2-1; TRBD2 agrees at 9 bases. V dropped 4 bases and J dropped 7; count of bases not matched to a gene: 9. There are 15 residues in the CDR3. The germline V gene has CDR1 SGDLS and CDR2 YYNGEE.

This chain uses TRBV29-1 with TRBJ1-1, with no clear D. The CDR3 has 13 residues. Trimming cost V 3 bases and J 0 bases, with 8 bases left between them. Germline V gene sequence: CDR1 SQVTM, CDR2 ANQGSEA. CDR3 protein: CSVDGRMNTEAFF. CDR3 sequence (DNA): TGCAGCGTTGATGGCCGGATGAACACTGAAGCTTTCTTT.

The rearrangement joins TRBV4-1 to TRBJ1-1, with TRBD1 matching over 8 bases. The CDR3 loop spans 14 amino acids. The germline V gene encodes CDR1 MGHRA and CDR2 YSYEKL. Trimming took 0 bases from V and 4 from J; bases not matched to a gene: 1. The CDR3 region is CASSQDQGATEAFF. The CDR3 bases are TGCGCCAGCAGCCAAGATCAGGGGGCCACTGAAGCTTTCTTT.

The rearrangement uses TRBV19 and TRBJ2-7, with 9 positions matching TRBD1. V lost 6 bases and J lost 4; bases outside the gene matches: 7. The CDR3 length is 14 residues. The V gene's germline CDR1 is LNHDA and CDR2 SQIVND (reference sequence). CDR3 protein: CASSLTGGVYEQYF. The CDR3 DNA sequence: TGTGCCAGTAGCCTCACAGGGGGCGTTTACGAGCAGTACTTC.

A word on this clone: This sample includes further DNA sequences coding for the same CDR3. The CDR3 sequence is CASSILSGGYNEQFF. DNA of the CDR3: TGTGCCAGTAGTATTCTGAGCGGGGGCTACAATGAGCAGTTCTTC. The chain has TRBV19 and TRBJ2-1, with TRBD2 matching over 8 bases. V was pared by 3 bases and J by 3 bases, with 4 bases of the junction left unmatched. Germline CDR1 and CDR2: LNHDA and SQIVND (reference sequence). The CDR3 length is 15 residues.

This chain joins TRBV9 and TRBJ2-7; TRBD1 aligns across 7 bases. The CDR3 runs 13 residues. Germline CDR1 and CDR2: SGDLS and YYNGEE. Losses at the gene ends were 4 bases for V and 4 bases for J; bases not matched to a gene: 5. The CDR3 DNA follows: TGTGCCAGCAGCAGGGGGCTTGGGTACGAGCAGTACTTC. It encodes CASSRGLGYEQYF.

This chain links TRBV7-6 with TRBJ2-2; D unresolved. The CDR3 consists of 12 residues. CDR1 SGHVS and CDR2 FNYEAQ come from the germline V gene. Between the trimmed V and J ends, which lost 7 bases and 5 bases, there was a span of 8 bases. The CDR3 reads CASTDGTGELFF. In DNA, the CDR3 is TGTGCCAGCACGGACGGGACCGGGGAGCTGTTTTTT.

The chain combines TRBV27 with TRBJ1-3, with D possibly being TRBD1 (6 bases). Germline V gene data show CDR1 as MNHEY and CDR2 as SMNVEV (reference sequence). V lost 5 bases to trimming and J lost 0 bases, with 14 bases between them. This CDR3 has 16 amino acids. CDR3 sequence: CASSPAGAVSGNTIYF. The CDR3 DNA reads TGTGCCAGCAGTCCAGCAGGGGCGGTCTCTGGAAACACCATATATTTT.

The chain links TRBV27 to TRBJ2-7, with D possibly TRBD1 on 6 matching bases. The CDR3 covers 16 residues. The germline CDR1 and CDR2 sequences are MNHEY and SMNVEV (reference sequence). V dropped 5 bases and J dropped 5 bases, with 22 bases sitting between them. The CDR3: CASSPLLRDNLHEQYF. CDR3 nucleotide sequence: TGTGCCAGCAGTCCCCTCCTCCGGGACAACCTCCACGAGCAGTACTTC.

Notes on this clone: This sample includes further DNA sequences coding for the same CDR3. The CDR3 protein is CASTSTGSSYEQYF. In DNA, the CDR3 is TGTGCCAGCACCTCGACAGGGAGCTCCTACGAGCAGTACTTC. The gene calls are TRBV28 and TRBJ2-7; 7 nucleotides match TRBD1. Germline V gene data show CDR1 as MDHEN and CDR2 as SYDVKM. V shed 7 bases and J 0 bases; nucleotides not matched to a gene: 6. The CDR3 length is 14 residues.

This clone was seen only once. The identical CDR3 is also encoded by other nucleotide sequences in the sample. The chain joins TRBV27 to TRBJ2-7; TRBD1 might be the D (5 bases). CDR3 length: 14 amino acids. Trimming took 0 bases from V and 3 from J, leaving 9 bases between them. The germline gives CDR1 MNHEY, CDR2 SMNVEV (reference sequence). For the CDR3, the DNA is TGTGCCAGCAGTTTATCGGGGCAGGTCTACGAGCAGTACTTC. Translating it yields CASSLSGQVYEQYF.

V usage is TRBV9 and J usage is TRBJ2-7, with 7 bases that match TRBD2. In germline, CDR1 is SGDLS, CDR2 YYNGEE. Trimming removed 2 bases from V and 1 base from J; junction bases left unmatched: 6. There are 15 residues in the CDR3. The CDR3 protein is CASSVGGAPSYEQYF. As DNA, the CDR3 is TGTGCCAGCAGCGTGGGAGGGGCACCATCCTACGAGCAGTACTTC.

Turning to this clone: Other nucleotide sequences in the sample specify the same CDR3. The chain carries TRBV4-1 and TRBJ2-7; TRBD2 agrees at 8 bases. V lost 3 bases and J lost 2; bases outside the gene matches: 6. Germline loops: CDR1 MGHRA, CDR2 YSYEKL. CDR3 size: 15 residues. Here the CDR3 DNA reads TGCGCCAGCAGCCAGGGTCGGGGGGGGACCTACGAGCAGTACTTC. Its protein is CASSQGRGGTYEQYF.

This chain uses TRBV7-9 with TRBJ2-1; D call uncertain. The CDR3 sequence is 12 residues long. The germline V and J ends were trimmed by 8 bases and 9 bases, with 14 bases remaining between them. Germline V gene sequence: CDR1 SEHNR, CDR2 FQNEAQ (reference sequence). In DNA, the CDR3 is TGTGCCAGCGACCCCCGCGTTGGTGAGCAGTTCTTC. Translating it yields CASDPRVGEQFF. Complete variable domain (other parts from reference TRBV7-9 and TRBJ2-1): DTGVSQNPRHKITKRGQNVTFRCDPISEHNRLYWYRQTLGQGPEFLTYFQNEAQLEKSRLLSDRFSAERPKGSFSTLEIQRTEQGDSAMYLCASDPRVGEQFFGPGTRLTVL.

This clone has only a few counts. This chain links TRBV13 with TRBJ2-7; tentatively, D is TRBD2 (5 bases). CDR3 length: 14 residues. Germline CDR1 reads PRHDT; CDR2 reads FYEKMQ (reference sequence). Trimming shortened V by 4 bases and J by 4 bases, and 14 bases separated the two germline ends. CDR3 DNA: TGTGCCAGCAGCTACGGAGACCGGGAATACGAGCAGTACTTC. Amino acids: CASSYGDREYEQYF. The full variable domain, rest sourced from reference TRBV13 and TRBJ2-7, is AAGVIQSPRHLIKEKRETATLKCYPIPRHDTVYWYQQGPGQDPQFLISFYEKMQSDKGSIPDRFSAQQFSDYHSELNMSSLELGDSALYFCASSYGDREYEQYFGPGTRLTVT.

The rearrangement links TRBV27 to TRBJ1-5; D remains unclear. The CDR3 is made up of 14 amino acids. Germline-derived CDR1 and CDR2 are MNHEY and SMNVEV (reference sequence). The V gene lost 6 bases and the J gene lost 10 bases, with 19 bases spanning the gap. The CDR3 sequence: CASRHSEATSPQHF. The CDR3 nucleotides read TGTGCCAGCAGACACTCAGAGGCGACCAGCCCCCAGCATTTT.

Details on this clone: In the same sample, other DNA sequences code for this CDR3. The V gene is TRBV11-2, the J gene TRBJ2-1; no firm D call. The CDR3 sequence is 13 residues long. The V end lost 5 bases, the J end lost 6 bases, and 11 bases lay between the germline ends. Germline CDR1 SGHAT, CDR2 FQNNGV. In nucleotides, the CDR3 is TGTGCCAGCAGCCTAGGTTCGGGCAATGAGCAGTTCTTC. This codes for CASSLGSGNEQFF.

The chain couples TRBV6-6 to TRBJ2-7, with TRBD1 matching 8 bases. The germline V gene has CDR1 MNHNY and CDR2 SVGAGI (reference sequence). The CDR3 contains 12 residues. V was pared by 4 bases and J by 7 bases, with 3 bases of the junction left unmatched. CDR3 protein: CASSLGDREQYF. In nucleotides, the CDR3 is TGTGCCAGCAGTTTAGGGGACAGGGAGCAGTACTTC.

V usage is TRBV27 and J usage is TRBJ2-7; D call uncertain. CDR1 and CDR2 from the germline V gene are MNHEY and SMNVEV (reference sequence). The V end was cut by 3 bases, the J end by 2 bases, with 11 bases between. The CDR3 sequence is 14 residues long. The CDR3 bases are TGTGCCAGCAGTTTTGCTGGAAGCCCCTACGAGCAGTACTTC. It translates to CASSFAGSPYEQYF.

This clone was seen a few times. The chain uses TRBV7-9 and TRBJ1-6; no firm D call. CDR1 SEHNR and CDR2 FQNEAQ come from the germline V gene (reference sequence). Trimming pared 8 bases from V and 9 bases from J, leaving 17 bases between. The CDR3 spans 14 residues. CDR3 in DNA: TGTGCCAGCTCACTAGGAGGAATTGGTTCACCCCTCCACTTT. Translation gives CASSLGGIGSPLHF.

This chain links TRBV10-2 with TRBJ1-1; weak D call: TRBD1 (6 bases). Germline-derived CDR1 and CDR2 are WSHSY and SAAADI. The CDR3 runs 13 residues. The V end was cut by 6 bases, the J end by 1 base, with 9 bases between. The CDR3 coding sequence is TGCGCCAGCAGATCGGACAGGAACACTGAAGCTTTCTTT. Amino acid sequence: CASRSDRNTEAFF.